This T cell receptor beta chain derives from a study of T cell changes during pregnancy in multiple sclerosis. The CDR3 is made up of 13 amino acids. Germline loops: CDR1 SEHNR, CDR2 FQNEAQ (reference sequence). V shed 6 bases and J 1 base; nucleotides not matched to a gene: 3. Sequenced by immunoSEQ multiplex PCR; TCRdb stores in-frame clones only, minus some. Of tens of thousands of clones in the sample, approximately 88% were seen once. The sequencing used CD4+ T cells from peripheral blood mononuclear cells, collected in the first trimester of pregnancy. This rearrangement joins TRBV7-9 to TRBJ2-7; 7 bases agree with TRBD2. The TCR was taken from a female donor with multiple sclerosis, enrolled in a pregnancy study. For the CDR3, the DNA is TGTGCCAGCAGGGAGCGGGATTCCTACGAGCAGTACTTC. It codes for CASRERDSYEQYF.